This TCR beta chain emerged from a study of blood T cell repertoires in COVID-19. Study-level information: Sites in the United States, Italy and Spain provided acute and convalescent COVID-19 samples.

The method was immunoSEQ multiplex PCR; TCRdb's version includes in-frame clones alone and lacks a portion of them. This table has about 150,000 clones, 85% to 90% appearing once. Trimming left V 3 bases short and J 0 bases short, with 13 bases between. The CDR3 runs 15 residues. Germline assignment: CDR1 SGHDT and CDR2 YYEEEE. The Seattle patients, enrolled during active infection, were followed longitudinally. Sample: peripheral blood. The receptor was derived from a man aged 18 to 35 with COVID-19, enrolled during active disease. The chain recombines TRBV5-6 with TRBJ2-7; D perhaps matches TRBD2 (5 bases). DNA for the CDR3: TGTGCCAGCAGCTCAAGCGGAAGGAGCTCCTACGAGCAGTACTTC. Protein product: CASSSSGRSSYEQYF.